The rows below give T cell receptor beta chains drawn from one sample of a study of blood T cell repertoires in COVID-19. Clones were read by immunoSEQ multiplex PCR, and TCRdb kept only the in-frame ones, dropping some. The repertoire consists of tens of thousands of clones, with roughly 90% occurring once and the leading ten covering more than 7%. The specimen sequenced was peripheral blood. These receptor sequences come from a man aged 55-75 years with acute or convalescent COVID-19. Both conserved end residues are part of each CDR3. A D gene is named only where the DNA matches it firmly.

TRBV30	TRBJ2-1	TRBD2	CAWSRLAGVVF
TRBV30	TRBJ2-7	TRBD2	CAWRISGSYEQYF
TRBV9	TRBJ2-1	NA	CASSVATDLSYNEQFF
TRBV7-8	TRBJ1-6	NA	CASSLRGNNSPLHF
TRBV9	TRBJ1-1	TRBD1	CASSVVGQSAEAFF
TRBV2	TRBJ2-7	TRBD1	CASSEVGSGQGGYEQYF
TRBV28	TRBJ1-2	TRBD1	CASSAEGQGAFGYTF
TRBV11-2	TRBJ1-4	NA	CASSLGARGGEKLFF
TRBV19	TRBJ1-1	NA	CASSIAVNTEAFF
TRBV12-3/TRBV12-4	TRBJ1-3	TRBD1	CASRGTGRNTIYF
TRBV11-2	TRBJ1-4	NA	CASSRWAGFGTNEKLFF
TRBV9	TRBJ2-1	TRBD1	CASSVGTVSYNEQFF
TRBV6-2/TRBV6-3	TRBJ2-4	NA	CASSYSGAKNIQYF